This paragraph covers one T cell receptor beta chain sequence. The target antigen is unknown. Some clones are missing from TCRdb's copy, which holds only in-frame ones; the method was immunoSEQ multiplex PCR. This table has millions of clones, just over 90% appearing once. With 5 bases removed from V and 2 bases from J, the gap between germline ends came to 7 bases. The CDR3 consists of 13 residues. The germline V gene encodes CDR1 MNHEY and CDR2 SMNVEV (reference sequence). The record originates from a study of shared clonotypes between healthy human individuals. General study results and limits: Naive subsets tended to show greater estimated richness than memory subsets.

The genes are TRBV27 and TRBJ2-1; D remains unclear. The clonotype was recovered from a man aged 18-30 years in good health. Some clones in this sample may be carry-over from other donors' samples. Specimen: naive CD4+ T cells from PBMCs. The subset: CD45RA+ positively selected. The chain's CDR3 is CASSRSPYNEQFF. The CDR3 coding sequence is TGTGCCAGCAGTCGTTCGCCCTACAATGAGCAGTTCTTC.